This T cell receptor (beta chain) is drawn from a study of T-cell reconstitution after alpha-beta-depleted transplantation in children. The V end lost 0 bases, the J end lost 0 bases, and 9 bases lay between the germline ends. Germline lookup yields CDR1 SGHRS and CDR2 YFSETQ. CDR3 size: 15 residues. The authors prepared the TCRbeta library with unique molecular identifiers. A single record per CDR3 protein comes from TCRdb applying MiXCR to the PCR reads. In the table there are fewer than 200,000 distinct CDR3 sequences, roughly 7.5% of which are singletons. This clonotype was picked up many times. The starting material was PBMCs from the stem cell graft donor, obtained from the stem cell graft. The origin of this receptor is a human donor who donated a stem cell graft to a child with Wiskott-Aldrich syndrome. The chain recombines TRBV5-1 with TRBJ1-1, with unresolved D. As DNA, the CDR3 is TGCGCCAGCAGCTTGGTTCCCGTAATGAACACTGAAGCTTTCTTT. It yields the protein CASSLVPVMNTEAFF.